Here is one T cell receptor beta chain with its context. The data derive from a study of CD8 T cells in ankylosing spondylitis. The CDR3 totals 13 residues. The V and J ends lost 6 bases and 4 bases respectively, with 12 bases between them. TCRdb re-analysed the 5' RACE reads in MiXCR, keeping a single row per CDR3 protein. The profile shows around 300,000 distinct CDR3 sequences, about 15% of them singletons. The chain joins TRBV12-3 or TRBV12-4 to TRBJ1-1; no clear D. The sequenced material came from blood, either unsorted or a sorted T cell fraction (not recorded which). This clonotype originated in a male donor with ankylosing spondylitis or in good health (not recorded which). The CDR3 reads CASSSIPGTEAFF. CDR3 DNA: TGTGCCAGCAGCTCAATCCCTGGCACTGAAGCTTTCTTT.